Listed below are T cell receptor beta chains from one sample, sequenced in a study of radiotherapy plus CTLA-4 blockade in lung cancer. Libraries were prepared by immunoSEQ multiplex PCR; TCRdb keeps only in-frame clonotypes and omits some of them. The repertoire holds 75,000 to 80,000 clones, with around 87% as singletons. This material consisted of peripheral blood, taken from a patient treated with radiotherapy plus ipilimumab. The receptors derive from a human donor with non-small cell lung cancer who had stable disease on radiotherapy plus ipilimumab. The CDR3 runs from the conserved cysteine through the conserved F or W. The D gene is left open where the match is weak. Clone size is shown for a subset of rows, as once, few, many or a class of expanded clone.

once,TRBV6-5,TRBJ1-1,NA,TGTGCCAGCAGTTACTCGTTAAACACTGAAGCTTTCTTT,CASSYSLNTEAFF
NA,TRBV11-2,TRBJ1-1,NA,TGTGCCAGCAGCCCGCTACAGGTTTTGAACACTGAAGCTTTCTTT,CASSPLQVLNTEAFF
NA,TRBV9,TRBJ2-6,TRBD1,TGTGCCAGCAGCGTAATGTTAGGGACAGGGGGTACTGGGGCCAACGTCCTGACTTTC,CASSVMLGTGGTGANVLTF
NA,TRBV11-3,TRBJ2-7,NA,TGTGCCAGCAGCCCGAGACGCCTTAGTCCGCTGTACTTC,CASSPRRLSPLYF
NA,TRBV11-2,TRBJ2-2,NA,TGTGCCAGCAAGGGGGAGGCAGGGTACACCGGGGAGCTGTTTTTT,CASKGEAGYTGELFF
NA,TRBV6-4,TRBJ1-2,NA,TGTGCCAGCAGTCGCTCCCCCGGGGGCTATGGCTACACCTTC,CASSRSPGGYGYTF
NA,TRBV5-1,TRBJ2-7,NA,TGCGCCAGCAGCTTGGCCGAGGTCGCCTCCTACGAGCAGTACTTC,CASSLAEVASYEQYF
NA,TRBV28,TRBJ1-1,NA,TGTGCCAGCAGCCTACAGGGTCCCATGAACACTGAAGCTTTCTTT,CASSLQGPMNTEAFF
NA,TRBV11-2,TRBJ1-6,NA,TGTGCCAGCAGCTTAAGGGTCAGTGGTTCACCCCTCCACTTT,CASSLRVSGSPLHF
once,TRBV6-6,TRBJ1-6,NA,TGTGCCAGCAAGGGGATCAATAATTCACCCCTCCACTTT,CASKGINNSPLHF
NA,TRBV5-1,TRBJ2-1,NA,TGCGCCAGCATCAGGGGGGGCGTCGGTTACAATGAGCAGTTCTTC,CASIRGGVGYNEQFF
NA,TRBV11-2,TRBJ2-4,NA,TGTGCCAGCAGCGTCGGGACACTTGGTCTAGCCAAAAACATTCAGTACTTC,CASSVGTLGLAKNIQYF
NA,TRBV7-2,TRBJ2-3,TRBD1,TGTGCCAGCAGCGCAAACAGGGGACCCCCGACCGATACGCAGTATTTT,CASSANRGPPTDTQYF
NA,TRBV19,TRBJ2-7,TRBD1,TGTGCCAGTAGTATACGGTGGGCAGGGGGCTACGAGCAGTACTTC,CASSIRWAGGYEQYF
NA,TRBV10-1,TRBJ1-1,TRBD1,TGCGCCAGCAGTGAGGCGACAGGGAAAACTGAAGCTTTCTTT,CASSEATGKTEAFF
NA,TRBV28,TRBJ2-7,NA,TGTGCCAGCAGTTTTGTGGGGCCCCCCTACGAGCAGTACTTC,CASSFVGPPYEQYF
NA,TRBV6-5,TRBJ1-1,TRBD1,TGTGCCAGCAGCGCCCGGACAGGCGAAGCTTTCTTT,CASSARTGEAFF
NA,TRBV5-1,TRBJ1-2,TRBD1,TGCGCCAGCAACTCCTTTGGACAGGGGTCCAGCTATGGCTACACCTTC,CASNSFGQGSSYGYTF
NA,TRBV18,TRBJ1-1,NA,TGTGCCAGCTCACCATCGGGGTTCGACACTGAAGCTTTCTTT,CASSPSGFDTEAFF
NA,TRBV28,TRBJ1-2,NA,TGTGCCAGCAGTTTGTGGAAAGGGGGAAACTATGGCTACACCTTC,CASSLWKGGNYGYTF
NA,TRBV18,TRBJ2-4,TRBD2,TGTGCCAGCTCACCAGGACTAGCGGGAGTACAAGGCAAAAACATTCAGTACTTC,CASSPGLAGVQGKNIQYF
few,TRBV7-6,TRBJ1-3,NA,TGTGCCAGCAGCTTAGGCGGAGGTGGAAACACCATATATTTT,CASSLGGGGNTIYF
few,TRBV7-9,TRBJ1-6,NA,TGTGCCAGCAGCTTAGTAGCCAGGGATTCACCCCTCCACTTT,CASSLVARDSPLHF
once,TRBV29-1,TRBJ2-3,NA,TGCAGCGTTGAAGGGGCACCCAACAGGGCCAGCACAGATACGCAGTATTTT,CSVEGAPNRASTDTQYF
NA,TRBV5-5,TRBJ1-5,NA,TGTGCCACCGCCCAGGCTGGGGGCAATCAGCCCCAGCATTTT,CATAQAGGNQPQHF
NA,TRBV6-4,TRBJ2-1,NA,TGTGCCAGCAGTGACTCGGTAGGAGGGGGATACAATGAGCAGTTCTTC,CASSDSVGGGYNEQFF
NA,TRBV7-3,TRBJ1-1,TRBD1,TGTGCCAGCAGCCCCCGGACAGGCTCCGAAGCTTTCTTT,CASSPRTGSEAFF
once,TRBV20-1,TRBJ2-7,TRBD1,TGCAGTGCTAGTCACGGACAGGGGCAGTACTTC,CSASHGQGQYF
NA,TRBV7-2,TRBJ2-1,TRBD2,TGTGCCAGCAGCTTAGATAGCGGGGGGGCGAGTGAGCAGTTCTTC,CASSLDSGGASEQFF
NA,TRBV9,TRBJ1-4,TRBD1,TGTGCCAGCAGCTTCTCCCCCAGGGGGACAGGGCTTAATGAAAAACTGTTTTTT,CASSFSPRGTGLNEKLFF
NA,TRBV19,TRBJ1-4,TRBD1,TGTGCCAGTAGTAGAAGGGACAGCCGTAATGAAAAACTGTTTTTT,CASSRRDSRNEKLFF
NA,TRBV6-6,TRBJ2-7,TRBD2,TGTGCCACTTTGACTAGCGGGAGGGTGTCCTACGAGCAGTACTTC,CATLTSGRVSYEQYF